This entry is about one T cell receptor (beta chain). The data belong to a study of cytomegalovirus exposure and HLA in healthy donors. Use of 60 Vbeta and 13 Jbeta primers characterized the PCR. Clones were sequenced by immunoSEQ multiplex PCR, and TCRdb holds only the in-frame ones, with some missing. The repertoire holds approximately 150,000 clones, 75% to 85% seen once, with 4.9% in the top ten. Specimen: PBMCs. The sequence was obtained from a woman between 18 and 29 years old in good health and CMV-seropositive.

The CDR3 sequence: CASSLVISGVDEQYF. In nucleotides, the CDR3 is TGTGCCAGCAGCCTCGTGATTAGCGGGGTGGACGAGCAGTACTTC. The chain carries TRBV7-8 and TRBJ2-7; 8 nucleotides agree with TRBD2. The CDR3 sequence is 15 residues long. Germline values: CDR1 SGHVS, CDR2 FQNEAQ. The trim removed 5 bases at V and 5 bases at J, leaving 11 bases unmatched.